This TCR beta chain was identified during a study of cytomegalovirus exposure and HLA in healthy donors. The PCR ran on 60 Vbeta and 13 Jbeta primers. Sequenced by immunoSEQ multiplex PCR; TCRdb stores in-frame clones only, minus some. Here the sample spans more than 100,000 clones, around two thirds being singletons. V lost 1 base, J lost 8 bases, and 1 base stayed unmatched. Germline loops: CDR1 SGHTA, CDR2 FQGTGA. This CDR3 has 14 residues. Sample: PBMCs. This rearrangement joins TRBV7-3 to TRBJ1-6, with 8 bases matching TRBD1. The receptor was derived from a woman aged 40 to 49 in good health and CMV-seropositive. The CDR3 is CASSLRQGHSPLHF. The CDR3 DNA reads as TGTGCCAGCAGCTTAAGACAGGGGCATTCACCCCTCCACTTT. Together with reference TRBV7-3 and TRBJ1-6, the CDR3 gives the full variable domain: GAGVSQTPSNKVTEKGKYVELRCDPISGHTALYWYRQSLGQGPEFLIYFQGTGAADDSGLPNDRFFAVRPEGSVSTLKIQRTERGDSAVYLCASSLRQGHSPLHFGNGTRLTVT.